The following is a T cell receptor (beta chain) sequence with its context. Its recognized antigen is unknown. No much larger clone exists at a distance of one base, and base qualities are not known. This sample was included in a study of vaccination and CD4 T cells after COVID-19 (dated 2022 in TCRdb). Notes on the research overall: Convalescent patients had a positive SARS-CoV-2 result on nasal swab PCR, and of these patients, nine had mild disease and one had severe disease. Post-COVID blood samples were collected from convalescent patients a median of approximately 93 days after diagnosis, with a range of roughly 30 to 161 days. Post-vaccine blood samples were taken a median of about 72 days after the second vaccine dose, with a range of 14 to 241 days. Culture stimuli were overlapping spike peptide pools from SARS-CoV-2 and from the common cold coronaviruses HCoV-NL63, HCoV-OC43 and HCoV-229E. Control cultures received a CEFX viral epitope pool as the positive control, an HIV-1 Nef peptide pool as the negative control, or no peptide. Each participant got two doses of either the Pfizer-BioNTech BNT162b2 vaccine (n=8) or the Moderna mRNA-1273 vaccine (n=2). In 10 COVID-19 convalescent patients and a handful of infection-naive healthy vaccine recipients, the spike-specific CD4+ TCR repertoire before mRNA vaccination was compared with the repertoire after mRNA vaccination. The convalescent cohort included six males and four females, with two Hispanic individuals, seven Caucasians, two Asians and one multiracial person.

As encoded in the germline V gene, CDR1 is SGHAT while CDR2 is FQNNGV. V and J are truncated by 6 bases and 5 bases respectively, leaving an intervening sequence of 13 bases. Including cysteine and phenylalanine, the CDR3 has 13 amino acids. The retained sequence is limited to the CDR3, 39 bases, with the frame set at the first base. What the authors observed across the whole study: Only a relatively small number of convalescent patients were included in the study, and early timepoints following natural infection were not analyzed. Among convalescent patients, a median around 86% of the SARS-CoV-2-reactive clones seen after vaccination appeared only after vaccination, which suggests priming specific to the vaccine. The median count of SARS-CoV-2-reactive clonotypes went up from some 23 after infection to some 38 after vaccination, although the change was not significant. Of the vaccine-specific clones found in convalescent patients, nearly all (304 of 307) were mono-reactive for SARS-CoV-2 spike instead of being cross-reactive with common cold coronaviruses.

Library method: PCR. TCR sequencing of DNA from cultured CD4+ T cells used the Oncomine TCR Beta short-read assay at the Johns Hopkins FTIC core. The QIAamp micro DNA kit was used to extract genomic DNA from the cultured CD4+ T cells. Oncomine TCR Beta libraries made from cultured CD4+ T cells were pooled using unique dual indexes and sequenced on an Illumina iSeq 100. On the study's bioinformatics: Non-productive sequences were removed, and CDR3s not starting with C, not ending with F or W, or shorter than 7 amino acids were discarded. The MANAFEST web application was used to identify antigen-specific clonotypes by comparing peptide-stimulated wells against reference wells and other culture wells. To be called positive, a clone needed an FDR below 0.05, an odds ratio above 5, and a productive frequency above 0.1% in at least two of three replicate wells. Clonotypes that were significantly expanded in both SARS-CoV-2 spike wells and at least one common cold coronavirus spike condition were defined as cross-reactive. Similarity between CDR3 sequences was evaluated in R version 3.6.1 using Levenshtein distances (stringdist) and unrooted phylogenetic trees (ape). In TCRdb, the public reads were trimmed at Q25 with fastp and aligned with MiXCR, with productive beta chains retained. Under each unique CDR3 protein, matching rows form one entry showing the most common genes and DNA. What appears here as the V and J calls and clone size reflects TCRdb's work, not the paper's. The sample includes around 15,000 distinct CDR3 sequences, with roughly 69% observed a single time. The ten largest clones add up to about 12% of the sample.

The sample's treatment or condition label, decoded: approximately nine-day PBMC culture with coronavirus spike peptide pools or control peptides (ViraFEST assay). To expand antigen-specific T cells with peptide pools and then pick out the expanded clonotypes through TCR sequencing, the study relied on the ViraFEST assay. Positive SARS-CoV-2 PCR tests in the convalescent patients dated from March to December 2020, before Alpha, Beta and Delta variants emerged in the United States. Each well held approximately 2 million PBMCs cultured in IMDM containing roughly 5.4% human AB serum and approximately 9.8 IU/ml IL-2, with 8.5 to 10 ug/ml peptide pools added. On days 3 and 7, half of the culture medium was replaced with fresh IL-2-containing medium. After around 11 days of culture, CD4+ T cells were isolated by negative selection using the EasySep CD4+ T cell isolation kit. Ficoll-Paque Plus gradient centrifugation was used to isolate PBMCs from whole blood, and the isolated PBMCs were then either used fresh or cryopreserved at -140C. Each culture condition was generally run in triplicate wells.

The chain joins TRBV11-2 to TRBJ1-1, and the D gene may be TRBD1, 5 bases matching. This TCR was recovered from a human donor who had recovered from COVID-19. The sample consisted of CD4+ T cells from blood, cultured in vitro. The DNA sequence is given as TGTGCCAGCAGAACCACGGGGGGGACTGAAGCTTTCTTT. Its translation is CASRTTGGTEAFF. Reference TRBV11-2 and TRBJ1-1 proteins supply the regions before and after the CDR3; the full variable domain is: EAGVAQSPRYKIIEKRQSVAFWCNPISGHATLYWYQQILGQGPKLLIQFQNNGVVDDSQLPKDRFSAERLKGVDSTLKIQPAKLEDSAVYLCASRTTGGTEAFFGQGTRLTVV.